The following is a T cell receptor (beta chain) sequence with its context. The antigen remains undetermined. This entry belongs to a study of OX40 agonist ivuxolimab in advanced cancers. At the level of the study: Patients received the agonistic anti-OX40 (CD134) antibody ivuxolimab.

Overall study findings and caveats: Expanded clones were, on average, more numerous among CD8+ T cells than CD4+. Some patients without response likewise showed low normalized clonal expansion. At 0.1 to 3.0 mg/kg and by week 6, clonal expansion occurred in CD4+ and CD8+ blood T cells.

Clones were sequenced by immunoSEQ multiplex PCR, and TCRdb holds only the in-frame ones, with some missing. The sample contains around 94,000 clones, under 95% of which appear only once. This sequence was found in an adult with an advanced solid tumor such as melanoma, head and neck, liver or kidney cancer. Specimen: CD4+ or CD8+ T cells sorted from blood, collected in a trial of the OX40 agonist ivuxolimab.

The CDR3 DNA reads TGTGCCAGCAGCAGAGGGATCTACAATGAGCAGTTCTTC. Translating it yields CASSRGIYNEQFF. V and J are TRBV6-5 and TRBJ2-1; maybe TRBD2 (5 bases). Trimming removed 6 bases from V and 3 bases from J, with 9 bases in between. Germline loops: CDR1 MNHEY, CDR2 SVGAGI. The CDR3 sequence is 13 residues long.